The 16 T cell receptor beta chains below were found in one sample sequenced in a study of T cell repertoires in cytomegalovirus infection. One entry per CDR3 protein, called by TCRdb with MiXCR from the reads. The sample holds 310,000 or so distinct CDR3 sequences, approximately 25% seen once. Their cognate antigens are unknown. This sample comprised cultured PBMCs, obtained from culture after CMV antigen stimulation. The receptors derive from a human donor in good health (CMV status not recorded). Some clones in this sample may be carry-over from other donors' samples.

CDR3 residues: CASSQEWRITGELFF. The DNA for the CDR3 is TGCGCCAGCAGCCAAGAGTGGCGGATAACCGGGGAGCTGTTTTTT. This chain uses TRBV4-3 with TRBJ2-2; no reliable D call. The germline V and J ends were trimmed by 0 bases and 5 bases, with 10 bases remaining between them. Germline lookup yields CDR1 LGHNA and CDR2 YSLEER. CDR3 length equals 15 residues.

This clonotype was seen only a few times. The chain has TRBV20-1 and TRBJ2-1; D call uncertain. CDR1 is DFQATT and CDR2 is SNEGSKA in the germline V gene (reference sequence). V lost 3 bases to trimming and J lost 9 bases, with 12 bases between them. There are 12 residues in the CDR3. The CDR3 loop is CSASKGGSEQFF. The CDR3 nucleotides read TGCAGTGCTAGTAAGGGCGGAAGTGAGCAGTTCTTC.

This clonotype was observed a few times. V is TRBV19 and J is TRBJ2-3; 9 nucleotides align to TRBD1. This CDR3 spans 15 amino acids. CDR1 is LNHDA, CDR2 SQIVND, per germline (reference sequence). The ends lost 5 bases at V and 5 bases at J; junction bases unmatched: 8. This chain's CDR3 is CASSYIQGAVDTQYF. The CDR3 DNA follows: TGTGCCAGTAGTTACATACAGGGGGCGGTAGATACGCAGTATTTT.

This clonotype was observed a few times. The rearrangement links TRBV19 to TRBJ1-1, with D perhaps TRBD1 (5 bases). CDR1 is LNHDA, CDR2 SQIVND, per germline (reference sequence). This CDR3 has 15 residues. V shed 5 bases and J shed 0 bases, with 13 bases lying between them. For the CDR3, the DNA is TGTGCCAGTAGTCTCATCGACAGAATGAACACTGAAGCTTTCTTT. Amino acids: CASSLIDRMNTEAFF.

This clonotype was seen a few times. This chain links TRBV6-2 or TRBV6-3 with TRBJ2-7; TRBD1 is a possible D gene (6 bases). Germline-derived CDR1 and CDR2 are MNHEY and SVGEGT. V was trimmed by 2 bases and J by 4 bases, leaving 9 bases between them. This CDR3 spans 13 amino acids. CDR3 in amino acids: CASSYATGYEQYV. The CDR3 DNA reads TGTGCCAGCAGTTACGCCACAGGGTACGAGCAGTACGTC.

The chain links TRBV29-1 to TRBJ1-1, with a weak D call TRBD1 (6 bases). This CDR3 spans 12 amino acids. Germline V gene sequence: CDR1 SQVTM, CDR2 ANQGSEA. V was pared by 8 bases and J by 4 bases, with 14 bases between. CDR3 in amino acids: CSTSGALTEAFF. DNA of the CDR3: TGCAGCACCTCGGGGGCACTCACTGAAGCTTTCTTT.

This clonotype was found a few times. The V and J genes are TRBV6-6 and TRBJ2-1; TRBD2 matches at 12 bases. V trimming: 4 bases; J trimming: 10 bases; junction bases outside the gene matches: 11. CDR1 and CDR2 from the germline V gene are MNHNY and SVGAGI (reference sequence). The CDR3 spans 16 residues. The CDR3 region is CASSFSLAGGPLEQFF. CDR3 coding DNA: TGTGCCAGCAGTTTTTCACTAGCGGGAGGCCCCCTCGAGCAGTTCTTC.

This clonotype was detected a few times. This chain connects TRBV7-9 to TRBJ2-5; 9 bases fit TRBD2. The germline V gene encodes CDR1 SEHNR and CDR2 FQNEAQ (reference sequence). Unmatched junction bases numbered 29, after V lost 5 bases and J lost 7 bases. CDR3 length equals 21 residues. The CDR3 spells CASSTNFLRSGSDQGRLTQYF. CDR3 nucleotide sequence: TGTGCCAGCAGCACAAACTTCTTGCGTAGCGGGAGTGACCAGGGGCGTTTGACCCAGTACTTC.

This rearrangement joins TRBV7-2 to TRBJ2-1; 8 bases are a match to TRBD1. J lost 5 bases, V lost 6 bases, and 12 bases had no gene match. CDR3 length: 16 amino acids. Per the germline V gene, CDR1 is SGHTA and CDR2 is FQGNSA. CDR3 coding DNA: TGTGCCAGCAGTTCCGGCGACAGGGGTCTAAACAATGAGCAGTTCTTC. Residues: CASSSGDRGLNNEQFF. Full variable domain (remainder filled in from reference TRBV7-2 and TRBJ2-1): GAGVSQSPSNKVTEKGKDVELRCDPISGHTALYWYRQSLGQGLEFLIYFQGNSAPDKSGLPSDRFSAERTGGSVSTLTIQRTQQEDSAVYLCASSSGDRGLNNEQFFGPGTRLTVL.

This clonotype has only a few counts. The CDR3 here is CASSLAGDSFNRADTQYF. The DNA for the CDR3 is TGTGCCAGCAGCTTAGCGGGGGACTCCTTTAACCGGGCAGATACGCAGTATTTT. V gene TRBV7-9 combines with J gene TRBJ2-3; possibly TRBD2 for D (6 bases). This CDR3 spans 18 amino acids. Germline lookup yields CDR1 SEHNR and CDR2 FQNEAQ (reference sequence). V lost 0 bases to trimming and J lost 4 bases, with 20 bases between them.

This sequence joins TRBV6-1 and TRBJ2-1; D is unresolved. The V end was cut by 5 bases, the J end by 8 bases, with 16 bases between. This CDR3 has 14 residues. Germline CDR1 is MNHNS and CDR2 is SASEGT. Written as DNA, the CDR3 is TGTGCCAGCAGTATGGCACGCCACGTCCATGAGCAGTTCTTC. This codes for CASSMARHVHEQFF.

This clonotype has more than one count but fewer than ten. The chain has TRBV7-2 and TRBJ2-2, with 9 bases that match TRBD2. J gave up 2 bases and V 5 bases, and 9 bases lay outside the gene matches. The germline V gene has CDR1 SGHTA and CDR2 FQGNSA. This CDR3 is built from 17 residues. The CDR3 bases are TGTGCCAGCAGCCCTACGGGGACTAGCCTAAACACCGGGGAGCTGTTTTTT. Translation gives CASSPTGTSLNTGELFF.

The J gene is TRBJ2-3, the V gene TRBV28; 11 nucleotides match TRBD2. The CDR3 runs 18 residues. Germline CDR1 is MDHEN and CDR2 is SYDVKM. V was clipped by 6 bases and J by 2 bases; unmatched bases: 13. CDR3 in amino acids: CASSLGSASGRYTDTQYF. As DNA, the CDR3 is TGTGCCAGCAGCCTAGGGTCTGCTAGCGGGAGGTACACAGATACGCAGTATTTT.

The rearrangement uses TRBV28 and TRBJ2-5; TRBD2 matches 9 bases. CDR1 is MDHEN and CDR2 is SYDVKM in the germline V gene. Unmatched junction bases numbered 8, after V lost 7 bases and J lost 2 bases. This CDR3 is 15 amino acids long. The CDR3: CASNGSGRGQETQYF. The CDR3 nucleotides read TGTGCCAGCAATGGTAGCGGGAGAGGGCAAGAGACCCAGTACTTC.

This clonotype was seen more than once but under ten times. This chain links TRBV27 with TRBJ2-7; 8 positions match TRBD2. With V trimmed by 5 bases and J by 10 bases, 13 bases remained unmatched. The CDR3 runs 14 residues. Per the germline V gene, CDR1 is MNHEY and CDR2 is SMNVEV (reference sequence). The CDR3 reads CASSTNSGKKEQYV. CDR3 nucleotides: TGTGCCAGCAGTACTAATAGCGGGAAAAAGGAACAGTACGTC.

This clonotype was observed a few times. The rearrangement uses TRBV7-9 and TRBJ1-5; possibly TRBD1 for D (5 bases). Germline loops: CDR1 SEHNR, CDR2 FQNEAQ (reference sequence). V lost 2 bases and J lost 0, with 11 bases in between. The CDR3 extends over 16 amino acids. CDR3 coding DNA: TGTGCCAGCAGCTTATTTTCAGGGATTAGCAATCAGCCCCAGCATTTT. This sequence encodes CASSLFSGISNQPQHF.